Below, 15 T cell receptor beta chains from the same sample are listed, as sequenced in a study of cytomegalovirus exposure and HLA in healthy donors. PCR involved 60 Vbeta and 13 Jbeta primers. TCRdb's copy holds only in-frame clones and misses some; the assay was immunoSEQ multiplex PCR. There are 100,000 to 150,000 clones in the sample; 78% occur only once, and approximately 1.6% lies in the top ten. Material: PBMCs. These receptors originate from a female donor in good health and CMV-seronegative.

The rearrangement uses TRBV4-3 and TRBJ1-1; D is ambiguous. Germline V gives CDR1 LGHNA, CDR2 YSLEER. The CDR3 is 14 residues long. V lost 0 bases and J lost 5, with 10 bases in between. CDR3 amino acids: CASSQEAGGTEAFF. The DNA for the CDR3 is TGCGCCAGCAGCCAAGAGGCAGGCGGGACTGAAGCTTTCTTT.

The V and J genes are TRBV5-4 and TRBJ1-5; perhaps TRBD1 as D (5 bases). V was trimmed by 4 bases and J by 4 bases, leaving 9 bases between them. The germline V gene has CDR1 SGHNT and CDR2 YYREEE (reference sequence). The CDR3 runs 13 residues. This CDR3 is CASSPDRNQPQHF. For the CDR3, the DNA is TGTGCCAGCAGCCCTGACAGAAATCAGCCCCAGCATTTT.

The gene calls are TRBV19 and TRBJ2-3; 11 nucleotides align to TRBD2. The CDR3 sequence is 17 residues long. Germline V lookup: CDR1 LNHDA, CDR2 SQIVND (reference sequence). V lost 1 base to trimming and J lost 2 bases; unmatched junction nucleotides: 5. The CDR3 DNA is TGTGCCAGTAGTATAGGGGATAGCGGGAGGGCCACAGATACGCAGTATTTT. Its protein is CASSIGDSGRATDTQYF.

This clone was picked up a small number of times. V is TRBV16 and J is TRBJ1-5; D ambiguous. This CDR3 has 14 amino acids. V was pared by 2 bases and J by 4 bases, with 9 bases between. Germline lookup yields CDR1 KGHSY and CDR2 FQNENV. The CDR3 loop is CASSQPGTNQPQHF. DNA of the CDR3: TGTGCCAGCAGCCAACCAGGCACGAATCAGCCCCAGCATTTT.

The gene calls are TRBV30 and TRBJ2-3, with 15 bases identical to TRBD2. J was trimmed by 3 bases and V by 6 bases; bases with no gene match: 4. Germline V gene sequence: CDR1 GTSNPN, CDR2 SVGIG (reference sequence). The length of the CDR3 is 15 residues. CDR3 sequence: CACPGLAGGTDTQYF. CDR3 DNA: TGTGCCTGTCCCGGACTAGCGGGAGGGACAGATACGCAGTATTTT.

The chain links TRBV30 to TRBJ2-3; perhaps TRBD2 as D (6 bases). The germline V gene has CDR1 GTSNPN and CDR2 SVGIG (reference sequence). With 3 bases removed from V and 2 bases from J, the gap between germline ends came to 12 bases. The CDR3 spans 14 residues. The CDR3 sequence: CAWSLGGFTDTQYF. In DNA form, the CDR3 reads TGTGCCTGGAGCCTGGGGGGATTCACAGATACGCAGTATTTT.

The chain couples TRBV28 to TRBJ2-7; perhaps TRBD2 as D (5 bases). The CDR3 is 12 amino acids. The germline V gene has CDR1 MDHEN and CDR2 SYDVKM. Trimming shortened V by 5 bases and J by 4 bases, and 9 bases separated the two germline ends. The CDR3, as DNA: TGTGCCAGCAGTCCCCGGGGTTACGAGCAGTACTTC. This codes for CASSPRGYEQYF.

This clone was detected only a few times. This rearrangement joins TRBV7-9 to TRBJ1-1; D ambiguous. The V end was cut by 6 bases, the J end by 4 bases, with 9 bases between. This CDR3 contains 12 residues. CDR1 and CDR2 (germline): SEHNR, FQNEAQ (reference sequence). CDR3 sequence (DNA): TGTGCCAGCAGACTCACGGGCACTGAAGCTTTCTTT. Its protein is CASRLTGTEAFF. The full variable domain, its missing parts supplied by reference TRBV7-9 and TRBJ1-1, is DTGVSQNPRHKITKRGQNVTFRCDPISEHNRLYWYRQTLGQGPEFLTYFQNEAQLEKSRLLSDRFSAERPKGSFSTLEIQRTEQGDSAMYLCASRLTGTEAFFGQGTRLTVV.

Here the CDR3 DNA reads TGTGCCAGCACCGTAAACTACGAGCAGTACTTC. Residues: CASTVNYEQYF. The chain recombines TRBV28 with TRBJ2-7; no reliable D call. Deletions cut 7 bases from V and 3 bases from J, with 7 bases between. The CDR3 spans 11 residues. Looked up from germline, CDR1 is MDHEN and CDR2 is SYDVKM.

The chain links TRBV6-4 to TRBJ2-7, with D possibly being TRBD2 (6 bases). This CDR3 has 14 residues. Germline loops: CDR1 MRHNA, CDR2 SNTAGT. The ends were cut back, 6 bases at V and 2 bases at J, with 14 bases in the middle. CDR3 in DNA: TGTGCCAGCAGCCTTGAGAGCGGGCCCTACGAGCAGTACTTC. Its translation: CASSLESGPYEQYF.

This clone has only one observation. This rearrangement joins TRBV9 to TRBJ2-2; 8 bases map to TRBD1. This CDR3 is 16 amino acids long. With 1 base clipped from V and 1 base from J, the junction kept 3 bases outside the gene matches. Germline V gene sequence: CDR1 SGDLS, CDR2 YYNGEE. CDR3 in DNA: TGTGCCAGCAGCGTAAGGGGGACAGGGAACACCGGGGAGCTGTTTTTT. Protein: CASSVRGTGNTGELFF.

The CDR3 reads CASSGTGEKETQYF. The CDR3 DNA reads TGTGCCAGCTCCGGGACAGGGGAAAAAGAGACCCAGTACTTC. The chain joins TRBV28 to TRBJ2-5; 10 bases are a match to TRBD1. J was trimmed by 3 bases and V by 8 bases; bases with no gene match: 6. Germline lookup yields CDR1 MDHEN and CDR2 SYDVKM. The CDR3 contains 14 residues. The entire variable domain, with the rest obtained from reference TRBV28 and TRBJ2-5, is as follows: DVKVTQSSRYLVKRTGEKVFLECVQDMDHENMFWYRQDPGLGLRLIYFSYDVKMKEKGDIPEGYSVSREKKERFSLILESASTNQTSMYLCASSGTGEKETQYFGPGTRLLVL.

The V call is TRBV14, the J call TRBJ1-1, with D possibly being TRBD1 (5 bases). CDR3 length equals 14 residues. The V gene lost 4 bases and the J gene lost 2 bases, with 11 bases spanning the gap. The germline CDR1 and CDR2 sequences are SGHDN and FVKESK. This CDR3 reads CASSPLGGNTEAFF. The CDR3 DNA reads TGTGCCAGCAGCCCACTGGGGGGTAACACTGAAGCTTTCTTT.

The rearrangement joins TRBV4-2 to TRBJ2-1; 9 bases align to TRBD2. From germline, CDR1 is LGHNA and CDR2 YNFKEQ. Trimming removed 3 bases from V and 2 bases from J; junction bases left unmatched: 2. The CDR3 loop spans 15 amino acids. The CDR3 region has the DNA TGTGCCAGCAGCCATAGCGGGAGACCCTACAATGAGCAGTTCTTC. This codes for CASSHSGRPYNEQFF.

This clone was seen only once. V and J are TRBV29-1 and TRBJ2-5, with a tentative D call TRBD2 (6 bases). There are 13 residues in the CDR3. Deletions cut 4 bases from V and 5 bases from J, with 14 bases between. Germline loops: CDR1 SQVTM, CDR2 ANQGSEA. The CDR3 coding sequence is TGCAGCGTTGTGGTCCGGGGGTTTGAGACCCAGTACTTC. Its protein product is CSVVVRGFETQYF.